This T cell receptor beta chain was captured in a study of T-cell memory formation after mild COVID-19. Between the trimmed V and J ends, which lost 3 bases and 9 bases, there was a span of 11 bases. CDR3 length equals 12 residues. Germline values: CDR1 MNHEY, CDR2 SVGEGT. TCRdb analysed the 5' RACE reads with MiXCR anew, one entry per CDR3 protein. The data show roughly 620,000 distinct CDR3 sequences, more than 15% seen once. V usage is TRBV6-2 or TRBV6-3 and J usage is TRBJ1-2; D ambiguous. This receptor was identified in an adult woman who had mild COVID-19 (a few samples of this study predate the infection). Cell type and time point are not known. Sequenced material: PBMCs or a T cell subset sorted from them (not recorded which). CDR3 in amino acids: CASSYRAGRYTF. The DNA of the CDR3 is TGTGCCAGCAGTTATCGGGCAGGACGCTACACCTTC.